The rows below give T cell receptor beta chains drawn from one sample of a study of blood T cell repertoires in COVID-19. Assay: immunoSEQ multiplex PCR; the TCRdb copy retains only in-frame clones and omits some. The sample shows 350,000 to 450,000 clones, 90% to 95% of them seen only once. Sequenced sample: PBMCs or T cells enriched from blood (not recorded which). These receptors were taken from a woman in her 40s who had been exposed to COVID-19. Each CDR3 is given with its conserved first and last residue. D genes are given only for firm matches. Expanded clones get a size class; other rows say once, few or many, or leave the size out.

v_call	clone_size	j_call	d_call	cdr3_nt	cdr3_aa
TRBV21-1	.	TRBJ1-3	.	TGTGCCAGCCATGTGGGGACAGGGCGAAACTCTGGAAACACCATATATTTT	CASHVGTGRNSGNTIYF
TRBV15	.	TRBJ1-5	.	TGTGCCACCAGCAGAGTGGTATTCGGTAGTCAGCCCCAGCATTTT	CATSRVVFGSQPQHF
TRBV7-9	.	TRBJ2-2	TRBD1	TGTGCCAGCAGCCACGTACAGGGGATGAACACCGGGGAGCTGTTTTTT	CASSHVQGMNTGELFF
TRBV15	.	TRBJ1-1	TRBD1	TGTGCCACCAGCAAAGGGGACAGGGGGCACCCTGAAGCTTTCTTT	CATSKGDRGHPEAFF
TRBV18	few	TRBJ1-1	.	TGTGCCAGCTCGAGGGACACTGAAGCTTTCTTT	CASSRDTEAFF
TRBV7-8	.	TRBJ1-3	.	TGTGCCAGCAGCTTATTTCAGGGGCCTGGAAACACCATATATTTT	CASSLFQGPGNTIYF
TRBV19	.	TRBJ1-4	.	TGTGCCAGTAGTATACCGGAGCCTAATGAAAAACTGTTTTTT	CASSIPEPNEKLFF
TRBV5-5	.	TRBJ1-1	.	TGTGCCAGCAGCTTGGGGTTGGGACAGAACACTGAAGCTTTCTTT	CASSLGLGQNTEAFF
TRBV30	.	TRBJ2-7	.	TGTGCCTGGAGTGATGGCTCTTCCTACGAGCAGTACTTC	CAWSDGSSYEQYF
TRBV6-5	.	TRBJ1-2	.	TGTGCCAGCAGCCCCCCGCGGACAGTGGTAGGAGGCTACACCTTC	CASSPPRTVVGGYTF
TRBV15	.	TRBJ2-5	.	TGTGCCACCAGCAGAGATCTTTCAGAGACCCAGTACTTC	CATSRDLSETQYF
TRBV27	.	TRBJ1-2	TRBD1	TGTGCCAGCAGTAACGTTGGACAGGGTGGCTACACCTTC	CASSNVGQGGYTF
TRBV12-3/TRBV12-4	.	TRBJ1-2	.	TGTGCCACCGAGGATAACTATGGCTACACCTTC	CATEDNYGYTF
TRBV5-4	.	TRBJ1-2	.	TGTGCCAGCAGCTCGACAGGACCCTATGGCTACACCTTC	CASSSTGPYGYTF
TRBV19	.	TRBJ1-2	.	TGTGCCAGTAGCTGGACAGACCTTAACTATGGCTACACCTTC	CASSWTDLNYGYTF
TRBV29-1	.	TRBJ2-5	TRBD2	TGCAGCGTTAAGAAGGGAGGGAAGTACTTC	CSVKKGGKYF
TRBV19	.	TRBJ2-1	.	TGTGCCAGTAGTATGTATGAGACACCCAATGGTGAGCAGTTCTTC	CASSMYETPNGEQFF
TRBV15	.	TRBJ2-1	TRBD2	TGTGCCACCAGCAGAGCTAGCGGGGGGGCCAATGAGCAGTTCTTC	CATSRASGGANEQFF
TRBV18	.	TRBJ2-2	.	TGTGCCAGCTCACCACGGGACACCTACACCGGGGAGCTGTTTTTT	CASSPRDTYTGELFF
TRBV6-5	.	TRBJ1-5	TRBD1	TGTGCCAGCAAGCCCGACAGGGGGGTTGGGCCCCAGCATTTT	CASKPDRGVGPQHF
TRBV6-9	once	TRBJ1-2	TRBD1	TGTGCCAGCAGTTCCAGGGGGAACAACTATGGCTACACCTTC	CASSSRGNNYGYTF
TRBV13	.	TRBJ2-7	.	TGTGCCAGCAGCTCACCTGGGGGGTCCTACGAGCAGTACTTC	CASSSPGGSYEQYF
TRBV12-3/TRBV12-4	.	TRBJ1-1	.	TGTGCCAGCAGGTACAGGGTTTCCACTGAAGCTTTCTTT	CASRYRVSTEAFF
TRBV5-5	.	TRBJ2-6	.	TGTGCCAGCAGCCTTCCGGGAAGTTCTGGGGCCAACGTCCTGACTTTC	CASSLPGSSGANVLTF
TRBV12-5	.	TRBJ1-1	.	TGTGCTAGTGCCCCCGACGCGGGGATCACTGAAGCTTTCTTT	CASAPDAGITEAFF
TRBV25-1	.	TRBJ1-1	.	TGTGCCAGCAGTGACCCCCCGGACACTGAAGCTTTCTTT	CASSDPPDTEAFF
TRBV9	.	TRBJ2-1	TRBD2	TGTGCCAGCAGCGTAGCGGGAGGTCTTGGAGATGAGCAGTTCTTC	CASSVAGGLGDEQFF
TRBV12-5	.	TRBJ1-1	.	TGTGCTAGTGGTTTGGCTCGCTATACTGAAGCTTTCTTT	CASGLARYTEAFF
TRBV30	.	TRBJ1-1	.	TGTGCCTGGAGTGTGGGCAGGGACACTGAAGCTTTCTTT	CAWSVGRDTEAFF
TRBV7-9	.	TRBJ2-1	TRBD1	TGTGCCAGCAGCGACAGACAGGGTAGTTATGAGCAGTTCTTC	CASSDRQGSYEQFF
TRBV3-1/TRBV3-2	.	TRBJ1-4	.	TGTGCCAGCAGCCGATCAGGGTCAGGGGAAAAACTGTTTTTT	CASSRSGSGEKLFF
TRBV9	.	TRBJ1-1	.	TGTGCCAGCAGCGTAGGAGGCCATAGAGCGATGAACACTGAAGCTTTCTTT	CASSVGGHRAMNTEAFF
TRBV7-9	.	TRBJ1-2	TRBD1	TGTGCCAGCAGCCCGTGGACAGGGCAGTATGGCTACACCTTC	CASSPWTGQYGYTF
TRBV5-6	.	TRBJ1-5	.	TGTGCCAGCAGCTTGGGAGTAAGCAATCAGCCCCAGCATTTT	CASSLGVSNQPQHF
TRBV13	.	TRBJ2-6	TRBD2	TGTGCCAGCACCCTCCGCGGCAGCGGGGGACTTGGGGCCAACGTCCTGACTTTC	CASTLRGSGGLGANVLTF
TRBV5-1	.	TRBJ1-1	.	TGCGCCAGCAGCGGGGGCCGGGGGAACACTGAAGCTTTCTTT	CASSGGRGNTEAFF
TRBV12-5	.	TRBJ2-1	TRBD2	TGTGCTAGTGGTGGGAGGGGACGATACAATGAGCAGTTCTTC	CASGGRGRYNEQFF
TRBV2	.	TRBJ2-1	TRBD2	TGTGCCAGCAGTGATCAGCGGGGGTACTTGAATGAGCAGTTCTTC	CASSDQRGYLNEQFF
TRBV6-5	.	TRBJ2-7	.	TGTGCCAGCAGTTACTCGAGAACGGGGAGGTACGAGCAGTACTTC	CASSYSRTGRYEQYF
TRBV18	.	TRBJ2-1	TRBD1	TGTGCCAGCTCACCACCCAACAGGGGATCGGGCAATGAGCAGTTCTTC	CASSPPNRGSGNEQFF